This TCR beta chain was identified in a study of CD8+CD57+ T cells in acquired aplastic anemia. This clonotype was found many times. Its antigen is not identified. The study profiled TCR beta VDJ and CDR3 using genomic DNA as template. MiXCR was run by TCRdb on the reads, yielding one entry per CDR3 protein. The sample holds about 220,000 distinct CDR3 sequences, around 32% seen once. Study conclusions and caveats: The study found no significant CD8+ Simpson's diversity difference between patients and controls.

Germline CDR1 and CDR2: MNHNS and SASEGT. The CDR3 consists of 13 residues. Trimming removed 6 bases at V and 3 bases at J, with 11 bases between. This rearrangement joins TRBV6-1 to TRBJ1-2, with D possibly TRBD1 on 6 matching bases. The receptor's source is a human donor in good health, serving as a control. The sequenced sample consisted of sorted CD4+, CD8+, or CD8+CD57+ T cells (not recorded which) from PBMCs. The CDR3 region has the DNA TGTGCCAGCAGAACGGGACACGACTATGGCTACACCTTC. Encoded protein: CASRTGHDYGYTF.